The text below deals with one T cell receptor (beta chain). In the source study's methods: Amplification from reference gene primers served as the basis for estimated nucleated cell counts. Using immunoSEQ multiplex PCR, the repertoire was profiled, and TCRdb retains in-frame clones only, with some absent. V, J and clone size derive from that table, while D and trimming were established from the DNA sequence. The sample shows about 160,000 clones, 85% of them seen only once. These data originate in a study of blood T cell repertoires in COVID-19. Study information: COVID-19 samples from acute and convalescent phases originated in the United States, Italy and Spain. The cDNA or gDNA used as material had been derived from T cells, B-cell-depleted T cells, or PBMCs.

Material for sequencing was peripheral blood. This receptor was obtained from a human donor with acute or convalescent COVID-19. The donor label of this sample is uncertain.

The CDR3 protein is CASSLTGTGFYNEQFF. The CDR3, as DNA: TGCGCCAGCAGCTTGACCGGGACAGGATTTTACAATGAGCAGTTCTTC. The genes are TRBV5-1 and TRBJ2-1, with 8 nucleotides matching TRBD1. Germline V CDR1 and CDR2: SGHRS, YFSETQ. This CDR3 is built from 16 residues. J was trimmed by 4 bases and V by 1 base; bases with no gene match: 7.